Sequencing of this T cell receptor beta chain was carried out in a study of T cell changes during pregnancy in multiple sclerosis. Using immunoSEQ multiplex PCR, the repertoire was profiled, and TCRdb retains in-frame clones only, with some absent. Altogether 55,000 to 65,000 clones are present, around 93% being singletons, with the ten largest covering 0.35% to 0.45%. This clone was seen only once. This receptor was taken from a female donor with multiple sclerosis, enrolled in a pregnancy study. The sample was CD4+ T cells from peripheral blood mononuclear cells, taken before pregnancy.

The chain's CDR3 is CSPRFSGNTIYF. The CDR3 nucleotides read TGCAGCCCCCGGTTCTCTGGAAACACCATATATTTT. The gene calls are TRBV29-1 and TRBJ1-3; no definite D call. V was pared by 8 bases and J by 0 bases, with 8 bases between. This CDR3 comprises 12 residues. Germline CDR1 and CDR2: SQVTM and ANQGSEA.